The sequence of this T cell receptor beta chain was determined in a study of PD-1 blockade in classical Hodgkin lymphoma. Study information: Patients were dosed intravenously with nivolumab at 3 mg/kg every 2 weeks.

Study-wide points: Compared with baseline, CD4+ but not CD8+ TCR diversity had risen significantly by C4D1. Newly diagnosed patients were reported to start with lower TCR diversity than healthy donors.

V lost 7 bases and J lost 9, with 7 bases in between. CDR1 and CDR2 from the germline V gene are SGHRS and YFSETQ. The CDR3 length is 9 residues. Of note for this clone: Antigen: not known.

Assay: immunoSEQ multiplex PCR; the TCRdb copy retains only in-frame clones and omits some. The sample has approximately 57,000 clones; less than 95% are singletons. Each patient relapsed following autologous stem cell transplantation, and prior brentuximab vedotin exposure differed. V and J are TRBV5-1 and TRBJ1-2, with D unresolved. The sample here was peripheral blood mononuclear cells (PBMCs), taken before the second cycle of nivolumab. This sequence was found in a human donor with classical Hodgkin lymphoma. CDR3 region: CASGRRYTF. CDR3 nucleotide sequence: TGCGCCAGCGGTAGGCGCTACACCTTC.